The entry that follows covers one TCR beta chain sequence. The antigen is undetermined. The data originate from a study of T cells in tuberculosis. Across the whole study: In South Africa, adults with active tuberculosis were compared with IGRA-negative and latently infected IGRA-positive adolescents.

Profiling relied on immunoSEQ multiplex PCR, and the TCRdb table lists in-frame clones only, not all of them. The sample yields around 43,000 clones, around 95% seen once. General observations from the study: A GMM-specific repertoire classifier reached roughly 87% accuracy, AUROC 0.90.

Germline CDR1 and CDR2: MNHNS and SASEGT. This CDR3 spans 13 amino acids. The ends were cut back, 2 bases at V and 8 bases at J, with 12 bases in the middle. Sequenced input: PBMCs. This sequence joins TRBV6-1 and TRBJ1-2; D unclear. The receptor comes from a donor between 10 and 29 years old with latent tuberculosis or without tuberculosis infection. The CDR3 is CASSENSSGGYTF. The CDR3 coding sequence is TGTGCCAGCAGTGAAAACTCTTCAGGCGGCTACACCTTC.